These 13 T cell receptor beta chains originate from one sample sequenced in a study of PD-L1 blockade in urothelial cancer. Generated by immunoSEQ multiplex PCR, the TCRdb table keeps only in-frame clones and is missing some. This sample has some 57,000 clones, with about four fifths found just once. As to time point: pretreatment peripheral blood. The sequencing here drew on PBMCs, taken around atezolizumab (anti-PD-L1) treatment. The receptors stem from a man aged 50 to 59 with urothelial cancer.

The CDR3 here is CASSLEVGAGGVAYEQYF. As DNA, the CDR3 is TGCGCCAGCAGCCTCGAAGTAGGAGCGGGAGGGGTAGCCTACGAGCAGTACTTC. V is TRBV4-3 and J is TRBJ2-5, with 10 positions matching TRBD2. The J call may be faulty, since TRBJ2-7 better matches the DNA end. The CDR3 consists of 18 residues. Germline-derived CDR1 and CDR2 are LGHNA and YSLEER.

This clone was observed a single time. The V and J genes are TRBV10-1 and TRBJ2-5; the match to TRBD1 covers 11 bases. Trimming removed 6 bases from V and 1 base from J; junction bases left unmatched: 7. The CDR3 extends over 16 amino acids. Germline V gene lookup returns CDR1 WNHNN and CDR2 SYGVQD (reference sequence). The CDR3 DNA is TGCGCCAGCAGCCTCGGACAGGGGGCCCCCCAAGAGACCCAGTACTTC. Amino acids: CASSLGQGAPQETQYF.

The chain links TRBV28 to TRBJ1-5; possibly TRBD1 for D (5 bases). This CDR3 is built from 15 residues. The germline V gene encodes CDR1 MDHEN and CDR2 SYDVKM. Trimming pared 6 bases from V and 7 bases from J, leaving 19 bases between. The CDR3 is CASRSAGDTGQPQHF. CDR3 nucleotide sequence: TGTGCCAGCAGATCCGCGGGGGATACGGGCCAGCCCCAGCATTTT.

The genes are TRBV29-1 and TRBJ2-3, with 14 bases matching TRBD2. Per the germline V gene, CDR1 is SQVTM and CDR2 is ANQGSEA. The CDR3 sequence is 17 residues long. After removal of 7 bases from V and 4 bases from J, the junction contained 13 bases not matched to a gene. The CDR3 region is CSGLSLGLAGVADTQYF. DNA for the CDR3: TGCAGCGGTCTTAGCCTGGGACTAGCGGGAGTTGCAGATACGCAGTATTTT.

V gene TRBV5-4 combines with J gene TRBJ1-4; maybe TRBD1 (6 bases). This CDR3 comprises 14 residues. The germline V and J ends were trimmed by 6 bases and 2 bases, with 11 bases remaining between them. CDR1 SGHNT and CDR2 YYREEE come from the germline V gene (reference sequence). The CDR3 region has the DNA TGTGCCAGCAACGAGGGGGTCACTAATGAAAAACTGTTTTTT. Amino acids: CASNEGVTNEKLFF. The variable domain in full, completed from reference TRBV5-4 and TRBJ1-4, reads ETGVTQSPTHLIKTRGQQVTLRCSSQSGHNTVSWYQQALGQGPQFIFQYYREEENGRGNFPPRFSGLQFPNYSSELNVNALELDDSALYLCASNEGVTNEKLFFGSGTQLSVL.

The chain combines TRBV18 with TRBJ2-7; maybe TRBD1 (5 bases). Germline CDR1 reads KGHSH; CDR2 reads LQKENI. The CDR3 runs to 15 residues. The V and J ends lost 0 bases and 6 bases respectively, with 15 bases between them. The CDR3 here is CASSPPPGKSGEQYF. The CDR3 region has the DNA TGTGCCAGCTCACCACCGCCAGGGAAGTCCGGCGAGCAGTACTTC.

This clone was found once. The rearrangement uses TRBV27 and TRBJ2-1; a weak D match, TRBD1 (5 bases). Germline CDR1 MNHEY, CDR2 SMNVEV (reference sequence). The CDR3 extends over 16 amino acids. V was clipped by 3 bases and J by 8 bases, with 20 bases between them. In DNA form, the CDR3 reads TGTGCCAGCAGTTTGGGTAAGGGGTGGCCTACATATGAGCAGTTCTTC. It translates to CASSLGKGWPTYEQFF.

The rearrangement joins TRBV28 to TRBJ1-1, with TRBD1 matching 7 bases. J was trimmed by 4 bases and V by 6 bases; bases with no gene match: 8. The CDR3 spans 14 residues. Germline CDR1 is MDHEN and CDR2 is SYDVKM. CDR3 sequence reads: CASSITGARTEAFF. Here the CDR3 DNA reads TGTGCCAGCAGCATCACAGGGGCGCGCACTGAAGCTTTCTTT.

The chain combines TRBV18 with TRBJ2-3; 10 positions match TRBD1. CDR1 and CDR2 (germline): KGHSH, LQKENI. This CDR3 comprises 15 residues. The J segment lost 4 bases and the V segment lost 6 bases, leaving 7 bases of the junction unmatched. The CDR3 sequence: CASSPGTGAADTQYF. CDR3 nucleotide sequence: TGTGCCAGCTCCCCCGGGACAGGGGCTGCAGATACGCAGTATTTT. Looking up the rest from reference TRBV18 and TRBJ2-3 gives the full variable domain: NAGVMQNPRHLVRRRGQEARLRCSPMKGHSHVYWYRQLPEEGLKFMVYLQKENIIDESGMPKERFSAEFPKEGPSILRIQQVVRGDSAAYFCASSPGTGAADTQYFGPGTRLTVL.

The V gene is TRBV7-8, the J gene TRBJ2-1; D might be TRBD2 (5 bases). V dropped 3 bases and J dropped 12 bases, with 18 bases sitting between them. The CDR3 has 14 amino acids. CDR1 and CDR2 (germline): SGHVS, FQNEAQ. The CDR3 DNA reads as TGTGCCAGCAGCTTCCGGGAAGGCACAGCTATGCAGTTCTTC. It encodes CASSFREGTAMQFF.

The rearrangement links TRBV5-1 to TRBJ2-1, with D uncertain. Germline V gene data show CDR1 as SGHRS and CDR2 as YFSETQ. The CDR3 has 13 residues. Trimming cost V 4 bases and J 5 bases, with 10 bases left between them. CDR3 in DNA: TGCGCCAGCAGCCGGTCGCCTAACAATGAGCAGTTCTTC. The encoded protein is CASSRSPNNEQFF. The variable domain in full, completed from reference TRBV5-1 and TRBJ2-1, reads KAGVTQTPRYLIKTRGQQVTLSCSPISGHRSVSWYQQTPGQGLQFLFEYFSETQRNKGNFPGRFSGRQFSNSRSEMNVSTLELGDSALYLCASSRSPNNEQFFGPGTRLTVL.

Turning to this clone: One end of the junction fails to match germline, which may point to a read error. The chain carries TRBV6-1 and TRBJ1-5; D is possibly TRBD1 (6 bases). The CDR3 runs to 15 residues. Germline assignment: CDR1 MNHNS and CDR2 SASEGT. In DNA form, the CDR3 reads TGTGCCAGCAGCGAAGCACAGGGAAACAATCAGCCCCAGCATTTT. Translation: CASSEAQGNNQPQHF.

The V call is TRBV11-2, the J call TRBJ1-3, with D possibly matching TRBD1 (6 bases). Germline CDR1 reads SGHAT; CDR2 reads FQNNGV. The germline V and J ends were trimmed by 3 bases and 0 bases, with 21 bases remaining between them. The CDR3 has 19 residues. In DNA form, the CDR3 reads TGTGCCAGCAGCTTTGAGACAGGTTTTTATTCCTTCTCTGGAAACACCATATATTTT. Residues: CASSFETGFYSFSGNTIYF.